A selection of T cell receptor beta chains follows, all from one sample in a study of OX40 agonist ivuxolimab in advanced cancers. The data were produced by immunoSEQ multiplex PCR, yet TCRdb's version contains in-frame clones alone and is incomplete. The table shows roughly 68,000 clones, with 75% to 90% occurring only once. Sequenced material: CD4+ or CD8+ T cells sorted from blood, taken in a trial of the OX40 agonist ivuxolimab. These receptor sequences come from an adult with an advanced solid tumor such as melanoma, head and neck, liver or kidney cancer. The CDR3 runs from the conserved cysteine through the conserved F or W. The order of the fields is clone size, V gene, J gene, D gene, CDR3 protein, CDR3 DNA. The D gene is left open where the match is weak. The size entry is marked missing in some rows and otherwise reads once, few, many or a size class.

-,TRBV11-3,TRBJ2-3,TRBD1,CASSSRTGMTDTQYF,TGTGCCAGCAGCTCCCGGACAGGAATGACAGATACGCAGTATTTT
-,TRBV2,TRBJ2-5,-,CASSYPGQQETQYF,TGTGCCAGCAGTTATCCGGGACAACAAGAGACCCAGTACTTC
once,TRBV19,TRBJ1-4,TRBD1,CASTPTGAPNEKLFF,TGTGCCAGTACCCCGACAGGGGCCCCTAATGAAAAACTGTTTTTT
few,TRBV7-9,TRBJ2-5,-,CASSFGEETQYF,TGTGCCAGCAGCTTTGGGGAAGAGACCCAGTACTTC
-,TRBV19,TRBJ1-1,-,CASSIDRETEAFF,TGTGCCAGTAGTATAGATCGCGAAACTGAAGCTTTCTTT
-,TRBV28,TRBJ1-6,-,CASSLLRHRGGSPLHF,TGTGCCAGCAGTTTACTACGGCATCGGGGTGGTTCACCCCTCCACTTT
-,TRBV6-5,TRBJ1-2,-,CASSDPGHHGYTF,TGTGCCAGCAGTGACCCTGGGCACCATGGCTACACCTTC
-,TRBV6-6,TRBJ1-2,TRBD1,CASSSTGAYGYTF,TGTGCCAGCAGTTCTACAGGGGCCTATGGCTACACCTTC
-,TRBV9,TRBJ2-5,TRBD1,CASSPRQGAETQYF,TGTGCCAGCAGCCCCCGACAGGGAGCGGAGACCCAGTACTTC
once,TRBV19,TRBJ1-2,-,CASETKDRYTF,TGTGCCAGTGAAACAAAGGATCGCTACACCTTC
-,TRBV5-5,TRBJ1-1,-,CASRLTNTEAFF,TGTGCCAGCAGACTAACGAACACTGAAGCTTTCTTT
-,TRBV25-1,TRBJ2-7,TRBD1,CASSPGQGYSYEQYF,TGTGCCAGCAGTCCCGGACAGGGTTACTCCTACGAGCAGTACTTC
-,TRBV29-1,TRBJ1-2,TRBD1,CSVHATGDGYTF,TGCAGCGTCCACGCGACAGGGGATGGCTACACCTTC
-,TRBV11-2,TRBJ1-2,-,CASSLGLYGYTF,TGTGCCAGCAGCTTAGGTCTTTATGGCTACACCTTC
once,TRBV7-2,TRBJ1-4,-,CASSLIRDEKLFF,TGTGCCAGCAGCTTAATCCGGGATGAAAAACTGTTTTTT
-,TRBV2,TRBJ2-5,-,CASSFGYLQETQYF,TGTGCCAGCAGTTTTGGTTACCTCCAAGAGACCCAGTACTTC
once,TRBV6-1,TRBJ1-1,TRBD1,CASIPQGSRTEAFF,TGTGCCAGCATCCCACAGGGGTCGAGGACTGAAGCTTTCTTT